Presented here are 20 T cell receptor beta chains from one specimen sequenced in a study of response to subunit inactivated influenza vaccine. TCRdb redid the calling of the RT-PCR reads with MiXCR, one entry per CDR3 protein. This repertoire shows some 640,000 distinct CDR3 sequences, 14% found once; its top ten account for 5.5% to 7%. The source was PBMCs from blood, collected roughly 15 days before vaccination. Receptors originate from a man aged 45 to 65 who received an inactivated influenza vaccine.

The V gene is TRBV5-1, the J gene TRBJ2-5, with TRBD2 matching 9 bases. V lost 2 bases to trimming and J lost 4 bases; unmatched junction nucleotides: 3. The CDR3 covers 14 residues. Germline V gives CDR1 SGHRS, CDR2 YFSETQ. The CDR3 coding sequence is TGCGCCAGCAGCTTCCAGGGACTAGCAGAGACCCAGTACTTC. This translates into CASSFQGLAETQYF.

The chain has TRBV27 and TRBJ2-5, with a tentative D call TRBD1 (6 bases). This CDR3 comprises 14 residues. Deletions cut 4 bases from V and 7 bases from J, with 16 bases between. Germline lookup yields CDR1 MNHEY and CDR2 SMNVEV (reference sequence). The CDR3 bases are TGTGCCAGCAGTTACCGGGCGAGAGGGGGGACCCAGTACTTC. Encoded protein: CASSYRARGGTQYF.

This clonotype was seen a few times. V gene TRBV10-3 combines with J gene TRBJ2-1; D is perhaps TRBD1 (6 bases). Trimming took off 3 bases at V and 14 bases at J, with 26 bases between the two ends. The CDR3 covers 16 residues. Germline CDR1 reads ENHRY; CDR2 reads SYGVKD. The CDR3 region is CAISEIPPGGGSREFF. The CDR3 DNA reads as TGTGCCATCAGTGAAATCCCTCCCGGTGGGGGCTCAAGGGAGTTCTTC.

CDR3 amino acids: CASSEGTGALYGYTF. The CDR3 DNA sequence: TGTGCCAGCAGCGAGGGGACAGGTGCCCTCTATGGCTACACCTTC. This chain links TRBV9 with TRBJ1-2; 8 bases map to TRBD1. The CDR3 runs 15 residues. J gave up 4 bases and V 3 bases, and 8 bases lay outside the gene matches. Looked up from germline, CDR1 is SGDLS and CDR2 is YYNGEE.

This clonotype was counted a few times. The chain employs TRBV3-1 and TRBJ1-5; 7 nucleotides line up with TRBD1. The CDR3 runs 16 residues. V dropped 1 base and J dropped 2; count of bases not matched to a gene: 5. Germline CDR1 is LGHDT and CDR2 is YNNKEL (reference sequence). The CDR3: CASSQGTGDGNQPQHF. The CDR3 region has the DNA TGTGCCAGCAGCCAAGGAACAGGGGACGGCAATCAGCCCCAGCATTTT.

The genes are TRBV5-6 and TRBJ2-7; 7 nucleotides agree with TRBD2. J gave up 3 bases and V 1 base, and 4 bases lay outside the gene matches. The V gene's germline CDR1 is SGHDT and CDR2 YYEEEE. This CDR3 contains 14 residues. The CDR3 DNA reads TGTGCCAGCAGCTTGCCTAGCGGAAACTACGAGCAGTACTTC. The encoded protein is CASSLPSGNYEQYF.

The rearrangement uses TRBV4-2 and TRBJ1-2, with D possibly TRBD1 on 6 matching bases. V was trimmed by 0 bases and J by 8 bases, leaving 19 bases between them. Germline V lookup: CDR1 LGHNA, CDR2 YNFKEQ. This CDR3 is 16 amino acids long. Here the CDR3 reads CASSQDRRGDYAGYTF. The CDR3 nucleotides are TGTGCCAGCAGCCAAGATCGTAGGGGGGACTACGCGGGCTACACCTTC.

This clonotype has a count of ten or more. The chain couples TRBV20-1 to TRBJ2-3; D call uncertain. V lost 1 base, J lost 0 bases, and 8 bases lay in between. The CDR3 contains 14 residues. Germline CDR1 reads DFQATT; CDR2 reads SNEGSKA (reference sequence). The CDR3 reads CSARVPGSTDTQYF. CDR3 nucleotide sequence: TGCAGTGCTAGAGTCCCCGGGAGCACAGATACGCAGTATTTT.

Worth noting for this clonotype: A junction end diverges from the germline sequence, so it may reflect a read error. The CDR3 reads CAIKGERGNAEAFF. The CDR3 DNA sequence: TGTGCCATCAAAGGGGAGAGGGGGAACGCTGAAGCTTTCTTT. The genes are TRBV10-3 and TRBJ1-1; the D gene is possibly TRBD1 (6 bases). The CDR3 contains 14 residues. Germline CDR1 is ENHRY and CDR2 is SYGVKD.

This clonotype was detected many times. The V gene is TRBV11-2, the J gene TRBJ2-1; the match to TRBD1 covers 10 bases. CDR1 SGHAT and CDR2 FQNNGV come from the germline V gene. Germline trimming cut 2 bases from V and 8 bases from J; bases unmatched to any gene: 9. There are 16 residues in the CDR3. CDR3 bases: TGTGCCAGCAGCTTAAACTTCGGGACAGGGGATTATGAGCAGTTCTTC. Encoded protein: CASSLNFGTGDYEQFF.

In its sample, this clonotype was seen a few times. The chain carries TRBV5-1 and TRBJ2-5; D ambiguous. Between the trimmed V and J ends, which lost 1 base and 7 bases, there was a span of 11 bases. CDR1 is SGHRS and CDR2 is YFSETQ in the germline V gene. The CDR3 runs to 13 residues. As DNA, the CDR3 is TGCGCCAGCAGCTTGCCGGCGCCAGGGACCCAGTACTTC. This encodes CASSLPAPGTQYF.

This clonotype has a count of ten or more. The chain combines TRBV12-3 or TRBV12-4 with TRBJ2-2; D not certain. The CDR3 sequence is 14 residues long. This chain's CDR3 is CTPWRRSNTGELFF. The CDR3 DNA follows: TGTACCCCCTGGCGGAGATCGAACACCGGGGAGCTGTTTTTT.

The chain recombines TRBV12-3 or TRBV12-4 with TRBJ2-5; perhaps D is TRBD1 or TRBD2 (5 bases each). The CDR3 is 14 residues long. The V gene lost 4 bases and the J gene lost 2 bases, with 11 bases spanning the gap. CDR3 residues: CASSYPGPQETQYF. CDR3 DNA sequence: TGTGCCAGCAGTTACCCGGGGCCGCAAGAGACCCAGTACTTC.

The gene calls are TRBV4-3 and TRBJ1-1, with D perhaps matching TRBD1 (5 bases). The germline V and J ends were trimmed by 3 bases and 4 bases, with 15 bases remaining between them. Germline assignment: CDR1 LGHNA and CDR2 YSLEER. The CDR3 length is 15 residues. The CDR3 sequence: CASSHDSGLATEAFF. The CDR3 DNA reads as TGCGCCAGCAGCCACGACTCAGGGTTGGCCACTGAAGCTTTCTTT.

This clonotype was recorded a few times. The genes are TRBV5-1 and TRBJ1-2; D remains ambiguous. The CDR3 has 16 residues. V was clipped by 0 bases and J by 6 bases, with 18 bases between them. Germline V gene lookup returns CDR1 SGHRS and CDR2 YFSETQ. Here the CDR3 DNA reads TGCGCCAGCAGCTTGGGGGGAGGATCGAATTGGGATGGCTACACCTTC. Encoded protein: CASSLGGGSNWDGYTF.

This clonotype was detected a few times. DNA for the CDR3: TGTGCCAGCAGCCACGCCACAGATACGCAGTATTTT. As protein: CASSHATDTQYF. The V gene is TRBV7-2, the J gene TRBJ2-3; D gene unclear. The CDR3 extends over 12 amino acids. The V gene's germline CDR1 is SGHTA and CDR2 FQGNSA. The V end was cut by 5 bases, the J end by 2 bases, with 5 bases between.

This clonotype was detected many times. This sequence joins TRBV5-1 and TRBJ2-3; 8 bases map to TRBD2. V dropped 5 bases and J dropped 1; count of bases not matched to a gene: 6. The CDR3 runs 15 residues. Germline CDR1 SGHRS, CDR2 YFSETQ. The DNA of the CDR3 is TGCGCCAGCAGATCCGAACTAGCGGGCACAGATACGCAGTATTTT. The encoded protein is CASRSELAGTDTQYF. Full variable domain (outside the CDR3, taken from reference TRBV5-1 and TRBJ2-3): KAGVTQTPRYLIKTRGQQVTLSCSPISGHRSVSWYQQTPGQGLQFLFEYFSETQRNKGNFPGRFSGRQFSNSRSEMNVSTLELGDSALYLCASRSELAGTDTQYFGPGTRLTVL.

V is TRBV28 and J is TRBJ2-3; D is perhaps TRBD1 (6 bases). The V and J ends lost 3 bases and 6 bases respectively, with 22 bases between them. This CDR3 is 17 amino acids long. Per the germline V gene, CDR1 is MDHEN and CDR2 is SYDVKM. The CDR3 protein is CASSFSWGLPDLDTQYF. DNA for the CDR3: TGTGCCAGCAGTTTTAGCTGGGGGCTACCCGATTTGGATACGCAGTATTTT.

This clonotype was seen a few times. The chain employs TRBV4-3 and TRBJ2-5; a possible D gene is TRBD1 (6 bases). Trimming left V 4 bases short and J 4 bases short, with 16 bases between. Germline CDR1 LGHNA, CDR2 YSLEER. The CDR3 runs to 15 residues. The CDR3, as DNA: TGCGCCAGCAGCCGGGCACAGGGTTTCGGAGAGACCCAGTACTTC. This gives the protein CASSRAQGFGETQYF.

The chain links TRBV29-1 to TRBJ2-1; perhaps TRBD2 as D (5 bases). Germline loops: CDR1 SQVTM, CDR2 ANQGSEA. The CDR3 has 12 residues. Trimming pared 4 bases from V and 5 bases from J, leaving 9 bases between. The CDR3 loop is CSVAQTNNEQFF. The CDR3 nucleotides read TGCAGCGTTGCCCAGACTAACAATGAGCAGTTCTTC.